The 16 T cell receptor beta chains in this list originate from one sample, sequenced in a study of OX40 agonist ivuxolimab in advanced cancers. The method was immunoSEQ multiplex PCR; TCRdb's version includes in-frame clones alone and lacks a portion of them. This table has about 40,000 clones, around 82% appearing once. This sample comprised CD4+ or CD8+ T cells sorted from blood, obtained in a trial of the OX40 agonist ivuxolimab. The receptors here all came from an adult with an advanced solid tumor such as melanoma, head and neck, liver or kidney cancer.

The chain uses TRBV4-1 and TRBJ2-4; no definite D call. Germline V gene lookup returns CDR1 MGHRA and CDR2 YSYEKL. V lost 7 bases and J lost 3, with 13 bases in between. The CDR3 contains 14 residues. The DNA for the CDR3 is TGCGCCAGCAATAACCCGACGGGCAAAAACATTCAGTACTTC. Translating it yields CASNNPTGKNIQYF.

The genes are TRBV6-5 and TRBJ1-1, with D unclear. The V end was cut by 4 bases, the J end by 1 base, with 10 bases between. The CDR3 contains 14 residues. The germline V gene has CDR1 MNHEY and CDR2 SVGAGI. Written as DNA, the CDR3 is TGTGCCAGCAGTTTTAGGCAGCAGAACACTGAAGCTTTCTTT. Translating it yields CASSFRQQNTEAFF.

This chain links TRBV5-1 with TRBJ2-1; TRBD2 matches 7 bases. From germline, CDR1 is SGHRS and CDR2 YFSETQ. This CDR3 has 15 residues. Losses at the gene ends were 0 bases for V and 2 bases for J; bases not matched to a gene: 2. CDR3: CASSLASGAYNEQFF. CDR3 bases: TGCGCCAGCAGCTTGGCTAGCGGTGCCTACAATGAGCAGTTCTTC. The entire variable domain, with the rest obtained from reference TRBV5-1 and TRBJ2-1, is as follows: KAGVTQTPRYLIKTRGQQVTLSCSPISGHRSVSWYQQTPGQGLQFLFEYFSETQRNKGNFPGRFSGRQFSNSRSEMNVSTLELGDSALYLCASSLASGAYNEQFFGPGTRLTVL.

The chain has TRBV10-3 and TRBJ1-2, with D possibly being TRBD1 (5 bases). The V and J ends lost 4 bases and 3 bases respectively, with 12 bases between them. Germline CDR1 reads ENHRY; CDR2 reads SYGVKD. The CDR3 totals 14 residues. For the CDR3, the DNA is TGTGCCATCAGTGGGGGACTCCGGGACTATGGCTACACCTTC. Encoded protein: CAISGGLRDYGYTF.

The chain carries TRBV5-4 and TRBJ2-1; 11 bases match TRBD2. Germline CDR1 reads SGHNT; CDR2 reads YYREEE (reference sequence). Trimming took 4 bases from V and 9 from J; bases not matched to a gene: 9. The length of the CDR3 is 15 residues. Here the CDR3 reads CASSGLAGTPGEQFF. The CDR3 DNA reads TGTGCCAGCAGCGGACTAGCGGGTACCCCCGGTGAGCAGTTCTTC.

The rearrangement links TRBV5-1 to TRBJ1-2; 9 bases are shared with TRBD1. Germline V gene data show CDR1 as SGHRS and CDR2 as YFSETQ. CDR3 length: 13 residues. The V segment lost 3 bases and the J segment 4 bases; nucleotides outside the gene matches: 1. As DNA, the CDR3 is TGCGCCAGCAGCTCGACAGGGGGCTATGGCTACACCTTC. Protein product: CASSSTGGYGYTF.

The chain recombines TRBV7-2 with TRBJ1-2, with TRBD1 as a possible D gene (6 bases). The length of the CDR3 is 14 residues. V was shortened by 3 bases and J by 8 bases, with 16 bases between the two germline ends. In germline, CDR1 is SGHTA, CDR2 FQGNSA. The CDR3 DNA reads TGTGCCAGCAGCTTCAGGGGCGCAGGCAGCGGCTACACCTTC. Amino acid sequence: CASSFRGAGSGYTF.

The genes are TRBV7-2 and TRBJ1-5; D might be TRBD1 (5 bases). From germline, CDR1 is SGHTA and CDR2 FQGNSA. V lost 5 bases to trimming and J lost 3 bases, with 14 bases between them. This CDR3 has 15 residues. The CDR3 bases are TGTGCCAGCAGCCCAGGGTCTAGAGACAATCAGCCCCAGCATTTT. Its translation is CASSPGSRDNQPQHF.

The CDR3 nucleotides read TGTGCCAGCAGTGAAAGTCCGGGACAGGGGAACGGGGAGCTGTTTTTT. It encodes CASSESPGQGNGELFF. The chain couples TRBV25-1 to TRBJ2-2; 10 bases line up with TRBD1. Trimming removed 2 bases from V and 7 bases from J; junction bases left unmatched: 7. Germline CDR1 reads MGHDK; CDR2 reads SYGVNS. This CDR3 contains 16 residues.

The chain combines TRBV19 with TRBJ2-5; 7 bases are shared with TRBD2. Germline V lookup: CDR1 LNHDA, CDR2 SQIVND (reference sequence). V was pared by 1 base and J by 1 base, with 3 bases of the junction left unmatched. The CDR3 sequence is 15 residues long. The CDR3 DNA reads TGTGCCAGTAGTATAGGCGGGAGACCCCAAGAGACCCAGTACTTC. It encodes CASSIGGRPQETQYF. Looking up the rest from reference TRBV19 and TRBJ2-5 gives the full variable domain: DGGITQSPKYLFRKEGQNVTLSCEQNLNHDAMYWYRQDPGQGLRLIYYSQIVNDFQKGDIAEGYSVSREKKESFPLTVTSAQKNPTAFYLCASSIGGRPQETQYFGPGTRLLVL.

This chain connects TRBV19 to TRBJ2-7, with D maybe TRBD2 (6 bases). The V gene lost 7 bases and the J gene lost 1 base, with 17 bases spanning the gap. CDR1 is LNHDA and CDR2 is SQIVND in the germline V gene (reference sequence). This CDR3 has 15 residues. CDR3 residues: CASTPTRDLSYEQYF. In DNA, the CDR3 is TGTGCCAGTACCCCGACTAGGGACCTATCCTACGAGCAGTACTTC.

As DNA, the CDR3 is TGTGCCAGCAGCTTGGCCGGATCTAACGAGCAGTACTTC. The encoded protein is CASSLAGSNEQYF. The chain uses TRBV5-4 and TRBJ2-7, with D uncertain. V lost 0 bases to trimming and J lost 5 bases, with 9 bases between them. The CDR3 contains 13 residues. Germline loops: CDR1 SGHNT, CDR2 YYREEE (reference sequence).

This chain joins TRBV18 and TRBJ2-7, with 9 bases identical to TRBD1. The CDR3 loop spans 16 amino acids. Germline V lookup: CDR1 KGHSH, CDR2 LQKENI. J lost 2 bases, V lost 0 bases, and 5 bases had no gene match. The CDR3 DNA follows: TGTGCCAGCTCACCACCCCCCGGGACAGGGACCTACGAGCAGTACTTC. Translating it yields CASSPPPGTGTYEQYF.

The V gene is TRBV4-3, the J gene TRBJ1-1; D is unresolved. V was shortened by 0 bases and J by 1 base, with 9 bases between the two germline ends. This CDR3 comprises 15 residues. Germline CDR1 reads LGHNA; CDR2 reads YSLEER. CDR3 amino acids: CASSQEDHWNTEAFF. CDR3 sequence (DNA): TGCGCCAGCAGCCAAGAAGACCACTGGAACACTGAAGCTTTCTTT.

The CDR3 spells CASSPAIMAGWDTQYF. The CDR3 bases are TGTGCCAGCTCACCGGCGATAATGGCGGGGTGGGATACGCAGTATTTT. V usage is TRBV18 and J usage is TRBJ2-3; D might be TRBD2 (6 bases). The CDR3 length is 16 residues. The germline V and J ends were trimmed by 3 bases and 6 bases, with 19 bases remaining between them. CDR1 KGHSH and CDR2 LQKENI come from the germline V gene.

This clone occurred a few times. The rearrangement joins TRBV6-1 to TRBJ2-7, with 7 bases fitting TRBD1. The CDR3 length is 13 residues. The germline gives CDR1 MNHNS, CDR2 SASEGT. V trimming: 5 bases; J trimming: 2 bases; junction bases outside the gene matches: 3. The CDR3 nucleotides read TGTGCCAGCAGTCCCGGGACAGCCTACGAGCAGTACTTC. Amino acid sequence: CASSPGTAYEQYF.